The rows below give T cell receptor beta chains drawn from one sample of a study of cytomegalovirus exposure and HLA in healthy donors. Measured with immunoSEQ multiplex PCR; TCRdb has only the in-frame clones, and not every one. This sample lists about 77,000 clones; its ten largest clones have around 15%. The specimen was PBMCs. The receptor source for this set is a man aged 45-65 years in good health and CMV-seropositive. Each CDR3 is given with its conserved first and last residue. Each record gives: J gene, D gene, V gene, CDR3 DNA, CDR3 protein. D genes are given only for firm matches.

TRBJ1-2 TRBD1 TRBV10-3 TGTGCCAACGGACAGGGGGCGCGAGGTGGCTACACCTTC CANGQGARGGYTF
TRBJ2-7 TRBD1 TRBV9 TGTGCCAGCAGCGGCGGGACAGGATTCTACGAGCAGTACTTC CASSGGTGFYEQYF
TRBJ2-2 TRBD2 TRBV25-1 TGTGCCAGCAGCGGGACTAGCGACACCGGGGAGCTGTTTTTT CASSGTSDTGELFF
TRBJ2-7 . TRBV5-1 TGCGCCAGCAGCCCGACAGGTGCCTCCTACGAGCAGTACTTC CASSPTGASYEQYF
TRBJ1-4 . TRBV6-5 TGTGCCAGCAGTCAAGACAGCTTGGTAGAAAAACTGTTTTTT CASSQDSLVEKLFF
TRBJ1-2 . TRBV14 TGTGCCAGCAGCCGGGGGGGACTCGGTGGCTACACCTTC CASSRGGLGGYTF
TRBJ1-1 . TRBV10-3 TGTGCCATCAGTGAGTCGATCAGAGAAGCTTTCTTT CAISESIREAFF
TRBJ2-6 TRBD1 TRBV19 TGTGCCACCAAGGGACAGGGACTCAACGTCCTGACTTTC CATKGQGLNVLTF
TRBJ1-5 . TRBV5-1 TGCGCCAGCAGCTTAGGCCAGGGTCAGGAGCCCCAGCATTTT CASSLGQGQEPQHF
TRBJ1-3 . TRBV7-8 TGTGCCAGCAGCCACGGGACATCTGGAAACACCATATATTTT CASSHGTSGNTIYF
TRBJ2-5 TRBD2 TRBV7-2 TGTGCCAGCAGCCCTCAGCGGGGGGCATGGCAAGAGACCCAGTACTTC CASSPQRGAWQETQYF